Below, one T cell receptor (beta chain) is given with its context. Its antigen is undetermined. The CDR3 does not close with the conserved phenylalanine or tryptophan, likely indicating a read error. Because the CDR3's place on the DNA is in doubt, the DNA is left out and the CDR3 is given as listed by TCRdb. The data are from a study of blood T cells in healthy people across ages. Study-level findings and limits: Total diversity from one million sequenced T cells was likely underestimated.

Extractions gave at least 5 micrograms of total RNA per sample. A second 7 to 11 cycle PCR used barcoded and J-beta primers. Each cDNA molecule received a tag from a template-switch adaptor that had 12 random nucleotides. TCRdb used MiXCR to reprocess the 5' RACE reads, holding one entry per CDR3 protein. The sample records 650,000 to 1,000,000 distinct CDR3 sequences, under 40% being singletons. Germline lookup yields CDR1 SEHNR and CDR2 FQNEAQ (reference sequence). The CDR3 numbers 14 amino acids, ends counted. This clonotype was obtained from a man aged 18 to 29 in good health. Sequenced material: blood. The chain carries TRBV7-9 and TRBJ2-5; the DNA was not used to check the table's D call, TRBD2. The CDR3 sequence: CASSLRAGGYTFGS.